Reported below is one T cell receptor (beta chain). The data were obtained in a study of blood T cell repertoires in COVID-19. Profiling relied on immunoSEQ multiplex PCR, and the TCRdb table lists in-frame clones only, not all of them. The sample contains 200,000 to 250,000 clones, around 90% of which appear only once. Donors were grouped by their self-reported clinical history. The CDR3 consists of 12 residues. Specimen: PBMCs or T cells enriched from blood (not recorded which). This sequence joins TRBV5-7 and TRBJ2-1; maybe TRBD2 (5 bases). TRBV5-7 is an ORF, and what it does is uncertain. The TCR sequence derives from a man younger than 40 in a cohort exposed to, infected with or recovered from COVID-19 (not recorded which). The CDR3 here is CDFRAEDNEQFF. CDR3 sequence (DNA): TGTGATTTTCGAGCGGAGGATAATGAGCAGTTCTTC.